One and the same sample provided the 15 T cell receptor beta chains below, sequenced in a study of T cell responses to AZD1222 COVID-19 vaccine (dated by TCRdb to the early 2020s). Libraries were made using the immunoSEQ multiplex PCR assay. TCRdb mirrors the immuneACCESS table, restricted to in-frame sequences. Some clones are absent from its copies; in checked studies, under half trace to an unresolved V gene, and the reason for the others is unknown. A total of over 100,000 clones appear in this sample, 86% of them only once. The ten top clones hold roughly 12% of the sample. Read against the paper, the sample's time point label means: baseline before first vaccination. The sample was peripheral blood, taken on day 0 of AZD1222 vaccination. The receptors come from an adult in good health.

This clone occurred once. The CDR3 DNA follows: TGTGCCAGCAGCCTGGTTAGCGGGAGAACTGGGGCCAACGTCCTGACTTTC. Protein: CASSLVSGRTGANVLTF. The rearrangement uses TRBV3-1 (or the pseudogene TRBV3-2) and TRBJ2-6; 9 positions match TRBD2. Per germline, CDR1 LGHDT and CDR2 YNNKEL (reference sequence). V lost 4 bases, J lost 2 bases, and 6 bases stayed unmatched. The CDR3 is 17 amino acids.

This chain uses TRBV9 with TRBJ2-3; 12 positions match TRBD2. Trimming took 3 bases from V and 5 from J; bases not matched to a gene: 4. Looked up from germline, CDR1 is SGDLS and CDR2 is YYNGEE. This CDR3 spans 15 amino acids. CDR3 in amino acids: CASSARLAGEDTQYF. DNA of the CDR3: TGTGCCAGCAGCGCTCGACTAGCGGGGGAAGATACGCAGTATTTT.

This chain uses TRBV9 with TRBJ2-3; D not resolved. CDR3 length equals 17 residues. Per germline, CDR1 SGDLS and CDR2 YYNGEE. Deletions cut 4 bases from V and 2 bases from J, with 20 bases between. CDR3: CASSPRPGGSATDTQYF. Written as DNA, the CDR3 is TGTGCCAGCAGCCCTCGCCCTGGCGGCAGCGCCACAGATACGCAGTATTTT.

The CDR3 coding sequence is TGTGCCAGCAGTCAAAGCGGGGGGCCACCATCGGCCCAGTACTTC. Translated, it gives CASSQSGGPPSAQYF. V and J are TRBV2 and TRBJ2-5, with 9 bases that match TRBD2. CDR3 length: 15 residues. Germline V gene data show CDR1 as SNHLY and CDR2 as FYNNEI. Trimming at V came to 5 bases and at J to 9 bases, leaving 13 bases not matched to a gene.

This clone came up once. The DNA of the CDR3 is TGTGCCAGCAGTTACTCCCCAGTAACAGGGGCCAATGAGCAGTTCTTC. As protein: CASSYSPVTGANEQFF. The genes are TRBV6-5 and TRBJ2-1, with TRBD1 matching over 7 bases. With 0 bases clipped from V and 6 bases from J, the junction kept 8 bases outside the gene matches. The CDR3 extends over 16 amino acids. CDR1 and CDR2 (germline): MNHEY, SVGAGI.

The chain employs TRBV7-2 and TRBJ2-5; 12 bases are a match to TRBD2. The CDR3 extends over 17 amino acids. CDR1 is SGHTA, CDR2 FQGNSA, per germline. The junction had 10 bases not matched to a gene; V was cut back by 3 bases and J by 5 bases. This CDR3 is CASSLNLAGGAWETQYF. The CDR3 DNA sequence: TGTGCCAGCAGCTTGAACCTAGCGGGGGGGGCTTGGGAGACCCAGTACTTC.

This clone was picked up a small number of times. The chain carries TRBV6-5 and TRBJ1-1; D gene ambiguous. V lost 8 bases and J 3 bases, leaving 7 bases between the germline ends. This CDR3 spans 11 amino acids. Germline V gives CDR1 MNHEY, CDR2 SVGAGI. In DNA form, the CDR3 reads TGTGCCAGCGCAGCGTACACTGAAGCTTTCTTT. Its protein product is CASAAYTEAFF.

The chain couples TRBV4-1 to TRBJ2-1, with D possibly TRBD2 on 5 matching bases. The V and J ends lost 1 base and 6 bases respectively, with 7 bases between them. Per the germline V gene, CDR1 is MGHRA and CDR2 is YSYEKL. There are 13 residues in the CDR3. This chain's CDR3 is CASSQVGLNEQFF. The CDR3 DNA sequence: TGCGCCAGCAGCCAAGTTGGACTCAATGAGCAGTTCTTC.

In DNA, the CDR3 is TGTGCCTGGAGCGGGACTAGTCTCGGCGAGCAGTACTTC. Translating gives CAWSGTSLGEQYF. V is TRBV30 and J is TRBJ2-7; 8 bases match TRBD2. Looked up from germline, CDR1 is GTSNPN and CDR2 is SVGIG (reference sequence). CDR3 length: 13 amino acids. V was clipped by 3 bases and J by 6 bases; unmatched bases: 7. The complete variable domain, with remaining parts taken from reference TRBV30 and TRBJ2-7, reads SQTIHQWPATLVQPVGSPLSLECTVEGTSNPNLYWYRQAAGRGLQLLFYSVGIGQISSEVPQNLSASRPQDRQFILSSKKLLLSDSGFYLCAWSGTSLGEQYFGPGTRLTVT.

This chain joins TRBV6-1 and TRBJ1-1; D not resolved. V lost 4 bases and J 2 bases, leaving 20 bases between the germline ends. Germline V gene lookup returns CDR1 MNHNS and CDR2 SASEGT. This CDR3 is built from 17 residues. Written as DNA, the CDR3 is TGTGCCAGCAGTGGGTTACAGTCAGCATTTTCTAACACTGAAGCTTTCTTT. This encodes CASSGLQSAFSNTEAFF.

V is TRBV2 and J is TRBJ1-5; 7 bases line up with TRBD1. The CDR3 loop spans 15 amino acids. Looked up from germline, CDR1 is SNHLY and CDR2 is FYNNEI. With V trimmed by 1 base and J by 6 bases, 6 bases remained unmatched. The CDR3 sequence: CASSEGPGGGQPQHF. The CDR3 bases are TGTGCCAGCAGTGAAGGACCAGGGGGAGGTCAGCCCCAGCATTTT.

This rearrangement joins TRBV7-2 to TRBJ1-3, with TRBD1 as a possible D gene (6 bases). This CDR3 has 14 amino acids. V lost 3 bases to trimming and J lost 3 bases, with 9 bases between them. Germline-derived CDR1 and CDR2 are SGHTA and FQGNSA. The CDR3 DNA is TGTGCCAGCAGCTTGGGGGGGCTTGGAAACACCATATATTTT. It is translated as CASSLGGLGNTIYF.

The chain has TRBV5-4 and TRBJ1-1, with 7 bases fitting TRBD1. Per germline, CDR1 SGHNT and CDR2 YYREEE (reference sequence). The CDR3 spans 16 residues. Trimming took 4 bases from V and 0 from J; bases not matched to a gene: 9. The CDR3 sequence: CASSPDQGVVNTEAFF. The CDR3 DNA reads as TGTGCCAGCAGCCCGGATCAGGGGGTAGTGAACACTGAAGCTTTCTTT.

The rearrangement joins TRBV27 to TRBJ1-6, with TRBD1 matching 8 bases. Germline loops: CDR1 MNHEY, CDR2 SMNVEV (reference sequence). The V and J ends lost 3 bases and 2 bases, in that order; junction bases with no gene match: 9. The CDR3 length is 18 residues. The CDR3 region has the DNA TGTGCCAGCAGTTTCGGACAGGGCCGGACGACCTATAATTCACCCCTCCACTTT. Amino acids: CASSFGQGRTTYNSPLHF.

The chain couples TRBV5-4 to TRBJ1-3; no reliable D call. V gave up 4 bases and J gave up 4 bases, with 9 bases separating them. From germline, CDR1 is SGHNT and CDR2 YYREEE (reference sequence). The CDR3 consists of 13 residues. The CDR3 DNA reads as TGTGCCAGCAGCGCGGGTGGGGGAAACACCATATATTTT. Translated, it gives CASSAGGGNTIYF.